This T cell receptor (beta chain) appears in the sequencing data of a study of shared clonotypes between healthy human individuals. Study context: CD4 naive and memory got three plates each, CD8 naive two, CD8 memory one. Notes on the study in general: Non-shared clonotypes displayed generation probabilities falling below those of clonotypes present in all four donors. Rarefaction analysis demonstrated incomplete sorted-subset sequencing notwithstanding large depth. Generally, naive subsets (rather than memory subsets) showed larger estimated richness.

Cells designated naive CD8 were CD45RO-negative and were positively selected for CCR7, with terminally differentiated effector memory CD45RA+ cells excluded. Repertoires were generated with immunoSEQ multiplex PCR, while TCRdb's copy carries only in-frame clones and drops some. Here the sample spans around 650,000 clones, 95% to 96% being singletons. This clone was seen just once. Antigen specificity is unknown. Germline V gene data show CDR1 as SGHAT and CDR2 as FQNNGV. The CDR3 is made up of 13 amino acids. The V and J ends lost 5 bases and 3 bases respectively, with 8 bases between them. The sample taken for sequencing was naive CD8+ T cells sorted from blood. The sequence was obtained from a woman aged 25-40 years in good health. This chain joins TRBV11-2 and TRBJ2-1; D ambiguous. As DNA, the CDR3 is TGTGCCAGCAGCGTGCGTAGCTACAATGAGCAGTTCTTC. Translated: CASSVRSYNEQFF.